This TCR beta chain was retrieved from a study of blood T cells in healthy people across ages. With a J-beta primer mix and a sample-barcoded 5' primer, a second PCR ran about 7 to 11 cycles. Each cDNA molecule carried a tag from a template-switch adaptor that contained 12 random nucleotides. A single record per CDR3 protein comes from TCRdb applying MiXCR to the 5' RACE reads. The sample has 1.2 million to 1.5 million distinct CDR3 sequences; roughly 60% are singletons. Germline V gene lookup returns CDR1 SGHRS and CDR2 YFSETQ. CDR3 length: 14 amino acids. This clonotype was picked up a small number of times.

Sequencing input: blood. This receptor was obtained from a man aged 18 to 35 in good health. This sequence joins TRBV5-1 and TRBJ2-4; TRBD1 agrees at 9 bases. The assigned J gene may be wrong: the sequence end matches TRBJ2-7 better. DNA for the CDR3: TGCGCCAGCAGTCCGGACAGGGGTTCCCACGAGCAGTACTTC. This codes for CASSPDRGSHEQYF.